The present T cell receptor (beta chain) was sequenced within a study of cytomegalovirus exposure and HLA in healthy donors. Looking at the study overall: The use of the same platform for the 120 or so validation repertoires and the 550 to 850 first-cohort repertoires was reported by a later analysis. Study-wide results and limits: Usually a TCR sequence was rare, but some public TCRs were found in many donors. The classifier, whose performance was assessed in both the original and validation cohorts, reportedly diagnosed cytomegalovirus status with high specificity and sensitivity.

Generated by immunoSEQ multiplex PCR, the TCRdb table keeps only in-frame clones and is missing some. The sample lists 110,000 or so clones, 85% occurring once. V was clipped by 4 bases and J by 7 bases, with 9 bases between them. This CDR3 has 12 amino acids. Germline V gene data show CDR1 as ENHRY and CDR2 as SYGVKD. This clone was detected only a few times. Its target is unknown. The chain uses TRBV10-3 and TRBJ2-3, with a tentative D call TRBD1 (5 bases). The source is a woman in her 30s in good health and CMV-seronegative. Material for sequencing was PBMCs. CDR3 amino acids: CAISVRDNTQYF. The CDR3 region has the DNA TGTGCCATCAGTGTCAGGGATAATACGCAGTATTTT.